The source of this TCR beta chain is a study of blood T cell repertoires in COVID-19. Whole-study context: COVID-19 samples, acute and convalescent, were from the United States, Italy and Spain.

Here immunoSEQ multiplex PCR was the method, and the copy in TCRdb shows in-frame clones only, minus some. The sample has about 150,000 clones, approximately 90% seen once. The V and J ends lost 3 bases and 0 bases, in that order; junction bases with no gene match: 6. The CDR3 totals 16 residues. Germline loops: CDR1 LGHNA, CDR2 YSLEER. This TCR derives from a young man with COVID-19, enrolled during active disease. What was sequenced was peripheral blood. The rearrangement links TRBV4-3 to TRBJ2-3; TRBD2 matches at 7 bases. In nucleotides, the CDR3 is TGCGCCAGCAGCCACACCACTAGCGCTAGCACAGATACGCAGTATTTT. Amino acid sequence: CASSHTTSASTDTQYF.